This T cell receptor beta chain was identified during a study of PD-1 blockade in classical Hodgkin lymphoma. General study results and limits: Compared with baseline, CD4+ but not CD8+ TCR diversity had risen significantly by C4D1. Repertoire differences have undefined causes, possibly disease activity or prior therapy.

Every patient had relapsed following autologous stem cell transplantation, and cohorts differed in brentuximab vedotin exposure. Researchers report purifying CD4+ T cells from thawed PBMCs by magnetic negative selection. Repertoires were generated with immunoSEQ multiplex PCR, while TCRdb's copy carries only in-frame clones and drops some. The data hold tens of thousands of clones, with approximately 90% observed a single time. The CDR3 loop spans 13 amino acids. Trimming took off 2 bases at V and 5 bases at J, with 9 bases between the two ends. Germline V gene lookup returns CDR1 MNHNY and CDR2 SVGAGI (reference sequence). Of note for this clone: Its antigen is undetermined.

The sequence was obtained from a human donor with classical Hodgkin lymphoma. The J gene is TRBJ2-5, the V gene TRBV6-6; D is possibly TRBD1 or TRBD2 (5 bases each). Sequenced material: CD4+ T cells from blood, taken at baseline. CDR3 sequence reads: CASSYGGSETQYF. The DNA for the CDR3 is TGTGCCAGCAGTTACGGGGGTTCGGAGACCCAGTACTTC.